This T cell receptor beta chain comes out of a study of blood T cell repertoires in COVID-19. Whole-study context: PBMCs, B-cell-depleted T cells, or T cells were the source of the cDNA or gDNA that made up the material.

Using immunoSEQ multiplex PCR, the repertoire was profiled, and TCRdb retains in-frame clones only, with some absent. The data hold 190,000 or so clones, with approximately 89% observed a single time. V was trimmed by 4 bases and J by 2 bases, leaving 10 bases between them. The CDR3 consists of 14 residues. From germline, CDR1 is SGHNT and CDR2 YENEEA. The sequenced material came from peripheral blood. The chain has TRBV11-3 and TRBJ2-3; D is possibly TRBD1 (6 bases). The sequence was obtained from a man in his forties with active or convalescent COVID-19. DNA of the CDR3: TGTGCCAGCAGCTCTGGACAGCCCACAGATACGCAGTATTTT. Translation: CASSSGQPTDTQYF.